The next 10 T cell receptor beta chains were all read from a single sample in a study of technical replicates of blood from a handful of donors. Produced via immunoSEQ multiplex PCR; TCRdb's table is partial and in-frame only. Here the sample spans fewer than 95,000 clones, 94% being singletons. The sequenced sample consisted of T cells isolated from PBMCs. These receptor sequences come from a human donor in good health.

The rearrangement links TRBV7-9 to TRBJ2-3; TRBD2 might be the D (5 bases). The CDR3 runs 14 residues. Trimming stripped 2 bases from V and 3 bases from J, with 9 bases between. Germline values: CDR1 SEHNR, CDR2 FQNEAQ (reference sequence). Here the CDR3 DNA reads TGTGCCAGCAGCTTACAACTAGTTACAGATACGCAGTATTTT. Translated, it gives CASSLQLVTDTQYF.

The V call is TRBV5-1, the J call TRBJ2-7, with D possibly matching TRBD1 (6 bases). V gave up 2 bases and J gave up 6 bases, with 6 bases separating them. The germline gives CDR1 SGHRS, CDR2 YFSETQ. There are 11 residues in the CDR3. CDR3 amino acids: CASSLGGEQYF. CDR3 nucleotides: TGCGCCAGCAGCTTAGGGGGCGAGCAGTACTTC.

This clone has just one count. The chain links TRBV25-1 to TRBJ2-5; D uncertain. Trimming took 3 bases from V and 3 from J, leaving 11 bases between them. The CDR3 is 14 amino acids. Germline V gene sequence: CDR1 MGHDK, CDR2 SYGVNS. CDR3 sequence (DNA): TGTGCCAGCAGTGACGTTGACTTCAAAGAGACCCAGTACTTC. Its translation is CASSDVDFKETQYF.

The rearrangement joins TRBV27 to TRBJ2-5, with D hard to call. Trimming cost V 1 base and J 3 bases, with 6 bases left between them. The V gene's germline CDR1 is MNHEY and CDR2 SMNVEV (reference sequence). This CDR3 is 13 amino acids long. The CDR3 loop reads CASSLFREETQYF. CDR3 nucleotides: TGTGCCAGCAGTTTATTTCGGGAAGAGACCCAGTACTTC.

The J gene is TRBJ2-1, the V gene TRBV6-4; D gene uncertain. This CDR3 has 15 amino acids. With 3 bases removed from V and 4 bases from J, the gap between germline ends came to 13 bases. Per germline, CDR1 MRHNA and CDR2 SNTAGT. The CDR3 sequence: CASSEGTALYNEQFF. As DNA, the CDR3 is TGTGCCAGCAGTGAAGGAACAGCCCTTTACAATGAGCAGTTCTTC.

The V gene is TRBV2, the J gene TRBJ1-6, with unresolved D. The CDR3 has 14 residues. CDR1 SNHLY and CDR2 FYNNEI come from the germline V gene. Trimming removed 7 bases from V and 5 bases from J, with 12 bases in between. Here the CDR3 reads CASKEAEHNSPLHF. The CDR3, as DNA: TGTGCCAGCAAGGAGGCGGAGCATAATTCACCCCTCCACTTT. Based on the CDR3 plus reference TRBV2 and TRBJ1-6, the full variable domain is EPEVTQTPSHQVTQMGQEVILRCVPISNHLYFYWYRQILGQKVEFLVSFYNNEISEKSEIFDDQFSVERPDGSNFTLKIRSTKLEDSAMYFCASKEAEHNSPLHFGNGTRLTVT.

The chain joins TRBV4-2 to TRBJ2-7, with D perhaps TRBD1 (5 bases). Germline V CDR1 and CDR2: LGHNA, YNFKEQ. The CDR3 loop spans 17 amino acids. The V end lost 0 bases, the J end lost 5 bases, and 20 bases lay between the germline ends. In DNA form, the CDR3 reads TGTGCCAGCAGCCAAGATAAAGGGGCCGACAGTCTCAACGAGCAGTACTTC. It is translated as CASSQDKGADSLNEQYF.

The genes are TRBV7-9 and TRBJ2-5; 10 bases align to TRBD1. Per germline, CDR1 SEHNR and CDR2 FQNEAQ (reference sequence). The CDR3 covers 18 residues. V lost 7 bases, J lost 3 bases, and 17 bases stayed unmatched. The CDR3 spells CASTAYGLGTGDKETQYF. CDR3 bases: TGTGCCAGCACCGCTTATGGGTTAGGGACAGGGGACAAAGAGACCCAGTACTTC.

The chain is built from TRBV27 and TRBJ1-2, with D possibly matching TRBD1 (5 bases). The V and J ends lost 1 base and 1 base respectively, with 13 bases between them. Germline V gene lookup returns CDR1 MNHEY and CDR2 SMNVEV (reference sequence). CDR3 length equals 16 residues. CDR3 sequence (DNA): TGTGCCAGCAGTTTATTATTGGGGGGTCGTAACTATGGCTACACCTTC. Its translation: CASSLLLGGRNYGYTF.

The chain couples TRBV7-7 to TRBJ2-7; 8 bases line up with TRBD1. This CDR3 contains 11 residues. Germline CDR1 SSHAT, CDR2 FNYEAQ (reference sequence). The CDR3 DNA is TGTTCGGGACAGGCTAACTACGAGCAGTACTTC. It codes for CSGQANYEQYF.